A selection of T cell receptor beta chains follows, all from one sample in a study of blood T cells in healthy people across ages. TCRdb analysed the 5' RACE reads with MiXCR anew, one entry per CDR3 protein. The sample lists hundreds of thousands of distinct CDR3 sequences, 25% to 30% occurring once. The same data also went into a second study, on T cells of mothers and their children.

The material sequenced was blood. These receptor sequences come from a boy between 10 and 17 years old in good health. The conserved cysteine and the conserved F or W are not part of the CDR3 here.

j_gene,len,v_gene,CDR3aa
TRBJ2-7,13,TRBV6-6,ASSPSSGASYEQY
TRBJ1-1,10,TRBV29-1,SVSFQDTEAF
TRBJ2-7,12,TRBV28,ASSLIQLTYEQY
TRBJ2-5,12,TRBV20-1,SASGGVIQETQY
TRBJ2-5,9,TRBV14,ASSLTRTQY
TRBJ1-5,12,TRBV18,ASSPTGTEAPQH
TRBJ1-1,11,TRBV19,ASVDSSNTEAF
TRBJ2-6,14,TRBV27,ASSFRTGTGANVLT
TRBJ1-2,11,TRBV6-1,ASTGRFNYGYT
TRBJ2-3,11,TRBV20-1,SALRTRADTQY
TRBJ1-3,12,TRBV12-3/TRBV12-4,ASSRTEGRNTIY
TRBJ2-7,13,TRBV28,ASSLLRVKSHEQY
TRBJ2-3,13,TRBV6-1,ASSSTGQGIDTQY
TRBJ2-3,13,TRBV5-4,ASSRVGPEGDTQY
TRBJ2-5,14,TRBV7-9,ASSQPGQGEQETQY
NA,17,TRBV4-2,ASSPAETSGGAAYNEQF
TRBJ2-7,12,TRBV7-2,ASSSLGEAYEQY
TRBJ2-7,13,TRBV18,ASSATGGYVREQY
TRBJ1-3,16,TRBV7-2,ASSLWVQGKFSGNTIY
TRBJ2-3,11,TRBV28,ASSSTGTGTQY
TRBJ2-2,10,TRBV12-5,ASGFSTGELF
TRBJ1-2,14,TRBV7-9,ASSSLSPTGPRGYT
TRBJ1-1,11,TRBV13,ATQLKGPTEAF
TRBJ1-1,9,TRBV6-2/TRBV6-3,ASSYPSVAF
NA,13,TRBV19,ASSTLDVGVNEQF
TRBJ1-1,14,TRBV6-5,ASSYWSRGIGTEAF
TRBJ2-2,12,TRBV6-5,ASSKMGETGELF
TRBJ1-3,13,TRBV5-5,ASSLELTGRNTIY
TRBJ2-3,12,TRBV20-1,SASLTGDTDTQY
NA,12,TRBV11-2,ASSLDTSVREQF
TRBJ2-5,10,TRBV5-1,ASSTSPGTQY
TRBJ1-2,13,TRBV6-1,ASSELRGVGGGYT
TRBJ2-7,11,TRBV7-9,ASSSDRGLEQY
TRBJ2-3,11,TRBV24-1,ATSDTLRDTQY
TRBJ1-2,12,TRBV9,ASSEPGNPYGYT
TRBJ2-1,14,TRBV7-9,ASSPRGLAAYNEQF
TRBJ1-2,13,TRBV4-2,ASSQEVSAAYGYT
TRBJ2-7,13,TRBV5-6,ASSFPLAGVYEQY
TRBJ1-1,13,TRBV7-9,ASSLADGQLPEAF
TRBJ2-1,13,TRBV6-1,ASSGGPPSYNEQF
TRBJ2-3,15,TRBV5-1,ASSLFAGGPPTDTQY
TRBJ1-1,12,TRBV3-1,ASSQGISNTEAF
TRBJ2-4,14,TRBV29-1,SVEDLRQGAKNIQY
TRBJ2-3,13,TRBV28,ASSFRGLRADTQY
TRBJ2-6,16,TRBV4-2,ASSQGRQGATGANVLT
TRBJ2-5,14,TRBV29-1,SVVGLRDGGPETQY
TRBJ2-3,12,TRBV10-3,ATWTSGSTDTQY
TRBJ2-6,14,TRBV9,ASSVVRVSGANVLT
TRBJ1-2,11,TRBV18,ASSPNGKGGYT
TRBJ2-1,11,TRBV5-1,ASSLEEGREQF
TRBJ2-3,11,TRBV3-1,ASSFDRLYTQY
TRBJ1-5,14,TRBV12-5,ASGRGGWASNQPQH
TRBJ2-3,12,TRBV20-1,SARERGQADTQY
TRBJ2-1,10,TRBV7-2,ASSLSRNEQF
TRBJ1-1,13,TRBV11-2,ASSLERHENTEAF
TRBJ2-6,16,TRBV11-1,ASTTVGQGISGANVLT
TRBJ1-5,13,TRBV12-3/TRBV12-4,ASSFSGASNQPQH
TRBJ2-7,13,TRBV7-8,ASSLRAQGSYEQY
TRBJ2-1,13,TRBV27,ASMGSGASYNEQF